Presented here are 12 T cell receptor beta chains from one specimen sequenced in a study of neurological immune-mediated disorders. From the 5' RACE reads, TCRdb called clonotypes with MiXCR, one entry per CDR3 protein. Seen here are roughly 39,000 distinct CDR3 sequences, 7% to 8.5% observed once, and the top ten hold 5.7%. The sample taken for sequencing was CD4+ T cells from blood. These receptors all stem from a man aged 45-65 years in good health.

V gene TRBV5-1 combines with J gene TRBJ2-7; D perhaps matches TRBD2 (5 bases). This CDR3 comprises 14 residues. Trimming removed 0 bases from V and 12 bases from J, with 19 bases in between. Germline V CDR1 and CDR2: SGHRS, YFSETQ. CDR3 bases: TGCGCCAGCAGCTTGGAGCCAGCGGCGCCCGGTGCGTACTTC. This gives the protein CASSLEPAAPGAYF.

This clonotype was seen ten or more times. The chain uses TRBV28 and TRBJ2-4; no reliable D call. The germline CDR1 and CDR2 sequences are MDHEN and SYDVKM. The germline V and J ends were trimmed by 10 bases and 0 bases, with 10 bases remaining between them. This CDR3 contains 13 residues. The DNA of the CDR3 is TGTGCCACCATTTCGATAGCCAAAAACATTCAGTACTTC. This gives the protein CATISIAKNIQYF.

V and J are TRBV7-2 and TRBJ2-3, with 10 positions matching TRBD2. Trimming at V came to 10 bases and at J to 11 bases, leaving 21 bases not matched to a gene. Germline CDR1 is SGHTA and CDR2 is FQGNSA. The CDR3 covers 16 residues. The CDR3 nucleotides are TGTGCCACCAGGACTCCCGGGACTAGCGTAAACAATGAGCAGTATTTT. Protein product: CATRTPGTSVNNEQYF. The full variable domain, rest sourced from reference TRBV7-2 and TRBJ2-3, is GAGVSQSPSNKVTEKGKDVELRCDPISGHTALYWYRQSLGQGLEFLIYFQGNSAPDKSGLPSDRFSAERTGGSVSTLTIQRTQQEDSAVYLCATRTPGTSVNNEQYFGPGTRLTVL.

This clonotype has ten or more counts. The chain joins TRBV20-1 to TRBJ2-1, with 7 bases aligning to TRBD1. Germline V lookup: CDR1 DFQATT, CDR2 SNEGSKA (reference sequence). V lost 5 bases to trimming and J lost 7 bases; unmatched junction nucleotides: 17. The CDR3 sequence is 16 residues long. The CDR3 region has the DNA TGCAGTGCTCCGGAACAGGGGTCTAGCTACGGGAATGAGCAGTTCTTC. Translated, it gives CSAPEQGSSYGNEQFF.

This clonotype came up many times. J is TRBJ2-7 and V is TRBV20-1; no clear D. Between the trimmed V and J ends, which lost 3 bases and 6 bases, there was a span of 18 bases. There are 14 residues in the CDR3. The germline V gene has CDR1 DFQATT and CDR2 SNEGSKA (reference sequence). Written as DNA, the CDR3 is TGCAGTGCTAGTCCACCGAAGGGCCTCTCCGAGCAGTACTTC. Its protein is CSASPPKGLSEQYF.

This clonotype was detected many times. The chain links TRBV15 to TRBJ2-3; TRBD2 agrees at 11 bases. This CDR3 comprises 15 residues. V lost 8 bases and J lost 4; bases outside the gene matches: 8. Germline CDR1 is LNHNV and CDR2 is YYDKDF (reference sequence). In DNA, the CDR3 is TGTGCCACCCGGCGCGCTAGCGGGAGGCCAGATACGCAGTATTTT. Residues: CATRRASGRPDTQYF.

The chain uses TRBV28 and TRBJ1-1; D uncertain. V gave up 3 bases and J gave up 0 bases, with 8 bases separating them. The CDR3 runs 14 residues. Per the germline V gene, CDR1 is MDHEN and CDR2 is SYDVKM. As DNA, the CDR3 is TGTGCCAGCAGTTTGACAACCATGAACACTGAAGCTTTCTTT. This sequence encodes CASSLTTMNTEAFF. Full variable domain (missing parts from reference TRBV28 and TRBJ1-1): DVKVTQSSRYLVKRTGEKVFLECVQDMDHENMFWYRQDPGLGLRLIYFSYDVKMKEKGDIPEGYSVSREKKERFSLILESASTNQTSMYLCASSLTTMNTEAFFGQGTRLTVV.

This clonotype was counted many times. The chain links TRBV7-9 to TRBJ2-2, with 7 bases matching TRBD2. This CDR3 has 16 amino acids. Looked up from germline, CDR1 is SEHNR and CDR2 is FQNEAQ (reference sequence). V was clipped by 1 base and J by 3 bases; unmatched bases: 5. Here the CDR3 DNA reads TGTGCCAGCAGCTTAGGAGCGGGATGGGACACCGGGGAGCTGTTTTTT. Its translation: CASSLGAGWDTGELFF.

This clonotype appeared a single time. The chain links TRBV20-1 to TRBJ2-7; 7 nucleotides align to TRBD2. Germline CDR1 and CDR2: DFQATT and SNEGSKA (reference sequence). V was clipped by 5 bases and J by 2 bases; unmatched bases: 15. This CDR3 contains 16 residues. DNA for the CDR3: TGCAGTGCTCTTCCCGTGGGAGGGTGGAACACCTACGAGCAGTACTTC. Its translation is CSALPVGGWNTYEQYF.

CDR3 bases: TGTGCCTGGAGTTTACCGGATGAGCAGTTCTTC. This gives the protein CAWSLPDEQFF. The chain joins TRBV30 to TRBJ2-1, with D uncertain. Germline CDR1 reads GTSNPN; CDR2 reads SVGIG (reference sequence). The CDR3 is 11 residues long. V was clipped by 2 bases and J by 8 bases, with 7 bases between them.

Many counts were recorded for this clonotype. This chain uses TRBV20-1 with TRBJ1-1; D is ambiguous. CDR3 size: 14 residues. Trimming pared 2 bases from V and 1 base from J, leaving 11 bases between. CDR1 DFQATT and CDR2 SNEGSKA come from the germline V gene (reference sequence). The CDR3 loop reads CSARKPPQNTEAFF. As DNA, the CDR3 is TGCAGTGCTAGAAAGCCCCCACAGAACACTGAAGCTTTCTTT.

This clonotype appeared many times. The chain joins TRBV5-1 to TRBJ1-1, with 7 bases that match TRBD1. Trimming cost V 1 base and J 4 bases; bases outside gene matches: 10. Germline loops: CDR1 SGHRS, CDR2 YFSETQ. The CDR3 length is 16 residues. CDR3: CASSLMTKGATTEAFF. CDR3 sequence (DNA): TGCGCCAGCAGCTTGATGACTAAGGGGGCTACCACTGAAGCTTTCTTT.